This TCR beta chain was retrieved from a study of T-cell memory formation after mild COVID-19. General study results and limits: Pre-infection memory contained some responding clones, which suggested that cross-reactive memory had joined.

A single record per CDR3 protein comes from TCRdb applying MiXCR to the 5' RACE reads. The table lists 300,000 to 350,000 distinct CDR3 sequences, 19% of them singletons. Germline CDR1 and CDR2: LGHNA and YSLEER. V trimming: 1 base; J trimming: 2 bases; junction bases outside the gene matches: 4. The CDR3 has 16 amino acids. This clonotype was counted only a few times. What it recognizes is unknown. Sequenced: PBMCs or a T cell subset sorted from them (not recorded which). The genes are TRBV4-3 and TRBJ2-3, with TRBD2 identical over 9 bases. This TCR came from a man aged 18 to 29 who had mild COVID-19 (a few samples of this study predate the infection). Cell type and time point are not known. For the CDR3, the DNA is TGCGCCAGCAGCCAAGTCTTAGCGGGGGTCACAGATACGCAGTATTTT. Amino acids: CASSQVLAGVTDTQYF.